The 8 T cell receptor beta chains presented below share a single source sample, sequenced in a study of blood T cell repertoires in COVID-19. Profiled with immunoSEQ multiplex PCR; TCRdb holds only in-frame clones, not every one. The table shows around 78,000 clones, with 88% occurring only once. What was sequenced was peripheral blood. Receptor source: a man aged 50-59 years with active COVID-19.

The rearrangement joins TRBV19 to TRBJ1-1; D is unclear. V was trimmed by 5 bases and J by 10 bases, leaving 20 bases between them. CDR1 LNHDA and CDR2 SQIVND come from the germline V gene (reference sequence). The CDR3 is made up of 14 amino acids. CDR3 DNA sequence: TGTGCCAGTAGTCTCAAGAGCCCTCTCCCGGGAGCTTTCTTT. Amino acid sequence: CASSLKSPLPGAFF.

Here the CDR3 DNA reads TGTGCCAGCAGCCAGGGGAACCAGCCCCAGCATTTT. Its protein product is CASSQGNQPQHF. The chain recombines TRBV7-9 with TRBJ1-5, with D perhaps TRBD1 (6 bases). Trimming pared 5 bases from V and 7 bases from J, leaving 9 bases between. Germline CDR1 SEHNR, CDR2 FQNEAQ (reference sequence). CDR3 length equals 12 residues.

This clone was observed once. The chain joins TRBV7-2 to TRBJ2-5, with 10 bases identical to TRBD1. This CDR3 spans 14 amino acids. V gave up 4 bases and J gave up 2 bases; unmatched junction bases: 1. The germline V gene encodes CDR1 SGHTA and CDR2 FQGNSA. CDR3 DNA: TGTGCCAGCAGCTCGGACAGGGGGCAAGAGACCCAGTACTTC. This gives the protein CASSSDRGQETQYF. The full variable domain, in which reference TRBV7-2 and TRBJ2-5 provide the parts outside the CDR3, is GAGVSQSPSNKVTEKGKDVELRCDPISGHTALYWYRQSLGQGLEFLIYFQGNSAPDKSGLPSDRFSAERTGGSVSTLTIQRTQQEDSAVYLCASSSDRGQETQYFGPGTRLLVL.

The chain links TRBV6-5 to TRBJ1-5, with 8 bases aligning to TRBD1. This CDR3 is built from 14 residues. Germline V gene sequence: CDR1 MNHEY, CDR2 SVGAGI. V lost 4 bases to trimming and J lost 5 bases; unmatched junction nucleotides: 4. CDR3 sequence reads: CASSWHRGDQPQHF. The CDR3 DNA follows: TGTGCCAGCAGTTGGCACAGGGGGGATCAGCCCCAGCATTTT.

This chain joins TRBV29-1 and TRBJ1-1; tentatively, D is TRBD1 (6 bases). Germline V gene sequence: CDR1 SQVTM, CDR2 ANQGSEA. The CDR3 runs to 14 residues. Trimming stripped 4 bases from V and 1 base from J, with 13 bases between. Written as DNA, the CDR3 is TGCAGCGTTGTTCAGGGGCTCCGGAACACTGAAGCTTTCTTT. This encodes CSVVQGLRNTEAFF.

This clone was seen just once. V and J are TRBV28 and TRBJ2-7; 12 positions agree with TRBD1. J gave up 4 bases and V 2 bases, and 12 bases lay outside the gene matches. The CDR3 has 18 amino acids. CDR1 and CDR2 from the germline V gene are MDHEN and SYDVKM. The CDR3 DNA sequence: TGTGCCAGCAGTTTAGGGACAGGGGGCAATAGGGTATTATACGAGCAGTACTTC. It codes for CASSLGTGGNRVLYEQYF.

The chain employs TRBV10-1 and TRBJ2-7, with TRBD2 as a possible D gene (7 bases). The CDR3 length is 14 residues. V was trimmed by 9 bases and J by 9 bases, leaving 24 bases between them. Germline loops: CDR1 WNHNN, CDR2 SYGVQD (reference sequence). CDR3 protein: CARSQGGGAIRQYF. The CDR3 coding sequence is TGCGCCAGGTCACAAGGGGGGGGCGCGATCCGGCAGTACTTC.

DNA of the CDR3: TGTGCCAGCAGCTTGGTATCGGGGACCCAGTACTTC. Translated, it gives CASSLVSGTQYF. The rearrangement uses TRBV5-6 and TRBJ2-5; D call uncertain. CDR1 and CDR2 from the germline V gene are SGHDT and YYEEEE. The CDR3 extends over 12 amino acids. The germline V and J ends were trimmed by 0 bases and 7 bases, with 7 bases remaining between them.